The 21 T cell receptor beta chains given below trace back to one sample, sequenced in a study of OX40 agonist ivuxolimab in advanced cancers. Profiling relied on immunoSEQ multiplex PCR, and the TCRdb table lists in-frame clones only, not all of them. Of about 22,000 clones listed, 80% to 90% are singletons. Source: CD4+ or CD8+ T cells sorted from blood, taken in a trial of the OX40 agonist ivuxolimab. The receptors originated from an adult with an advanced solid tumor such as melanoma, head and neck, liver or kidney cancer.

J is TRBJ1-4 and V is TRBV4-1, with D maybe TRBD1 (5 bases). There are 15 residues in the CDR3. Germline V lookup: CDR1 MGHRA, CDR2 YSYEKL. Between the trimmed V and J ends, which lost 2 bases and 5 bases, there was a span of 12 bases. The CDR3 protein is CASSQHGAGNEKLFF. The CDR3 region has the DNA TGCGCCAGCAGCCAACACGGGGCAGGCAATGAAAAACTGTTTTTT.

The gene calls are TRBV30 and TRBJ2-3, with 9 nucleotides matching TRBD2. The CDR3 is 16 amino acids. Germline V gene lookup returns CDR1 GTSNPN and CDR2 SVGIG (reference sequence). Trimming removed 0 bases from V and 2 bases from J; junction bases left unmatched: 6. The CDR3 loop is CAWSVGTSFNTDTQYF. The CDR3, as DNA: TGTGCCTGGAGTGTAGGGACTAGCTTCAACACAGATACGCAGTATTTT. The variable domain in full, with the rest retrieved from reference TRBV30 and TRBJ2-3, is SQTIHQWPATLVQPVGSPLSLECTVEGTSNPNLYWYRQAAGRGLQLLFYSVGIGQISSEVPQNLSASRPQDRQFILSSKKLLLSDSGFYLCAWSVGTSFNTDTQYFGPGTRLTVL.

The chain has TRBV19 and TRBJ2-7; D call uncertain. The V gene lost 2 bases and the J gene lost 3 bases, with 14 bases spanning the gap. The CDR3 has 15 amino acids. Germline assignment: CDR1 LNHDA and CDR2 SQIVND (reference sequence). Here the CDR3 reads CASSIPRANLYEQYF. The CDR3 nucleotides read TGTGCCAGTAGTATACCACGCGCGAACCTCTACGAGCAGTACTTC.

The chain has TRBV10-3 and TRBJ2-7; perhaps TRBD1 as D (6 bases). This CDR3 spans 15 amino acids. Germline CDR1 and CDR2: ENHRY and SYGVKD. V lost 0 bases, J lost 6 bases, and 15 bases lay in between. The CDR3 loop reads CAISESLGATREQYF. The DNA of the CDR3 is TGTGCCATCAGTGAGTCGCTGGGGGCAACTCGCGAGCAGTACTTC.

This clone counts as medium-sized. The CDR3 region is CASSLYTPEAFF. The CDR3 nucleotides read TGTGCCAGCAGCTTATATACCCCCGAAGCTTTCTTT. The chain carries TRBV11-2 and TRBJ1-1; D gene ambiguous. The CDR3 has 12 amino acids. V lost 2 bases and J 8 bases, leaving 9 bases between the germline ends. The germline gives CDR1 SGHAT, CDR2 FQNNGV.

The chain joins TRBV4-2 to TRBJ2-2; D unclear. In germline, CDR1 is LGHNA, CDR2 YNFKEQ. V shed 4 bases and J shed 8 bases, with 14 bases lying between them. The CDR3 spans 14 residues. The CDR3 region is CASSPLSPGGELFF. As DNA, the CDR3 is TGTGCCAGCAGCCCTCTGAGCCCCGGGGGGGAGCTGTTTTTT.

For the CDR3, the DNA is TGTGCCAGCAGCCCCCCGGCGGGCTTGACTGAAGCTTTCTTT. Amino acids: CASSPPAGLTEAFF. The V call is TRBV7-6, the J call TRBJ1-1; D ambiguous. Per the germline V gene, CDR1 is SGHVS and CDR2 is FNYEAQ. CDR3 size: 14 residues. V was clipped by 5 bases and J by 5 bases, with 15 bases between them. The full variable domain, with the rest looked up from reference TRBV7-6 and TRBJ1-1, is GAGVSQSPRYKVTKRGQDVALRCDPISGHVSLYWYRQALGQGPEFLTYFNYEAQQDKSGLPNDRFSAERPEGSISTLTIQRTEQRDSAMYRCASSPPAGLTEAFFGQGTRLTVV.

The chain carries TRBV5-6 and TRBJ1-5; maybe TRBD1 (5 bases). Germline assignment: CDR1 SGHDT and CDR2 YYEEEE. There are 13 residues in the CDR3. Between the trimmed V and J ends, which lost 0 bases and 6 bases, there was a span of 7 bases. Written as DNA, the CDR3 is TGTGCCAGCAGCTTGGCCGACAGTCAGCCCCAGCATTTT. Translation: CASSLADSQPQHF. The variable domain in full, completed from reference TRBV5-6 and TRBJ1-5, reads DAGVTQSPTHLIKTRGQQVTLRCSPKSGHDTVSWYQQALGQGPQFIFQYYEEEERQRGNFPDRFSGHQFPNYSSELNVNALLLGDSALYLCASSLADSQPQHFGDGTRLSIL.

This clone was seen just once. CDR3 protein: CASSQDNPSGGLTDTQYF. The CDR3 DNA reads TGTGCCAGCAGCCAAGATAACCCCAGCGGGGGCCTCACAGATACGCAGTATTTT. This chain connects TRBV4-2 to TRBJ2-3; 8 bases map to TRBD2. The CDR3 is made up of 18 amino acids. V trimming: 0 bases; J trimming: 2 bases; junction bases outside the gene matches: 10. Germline CDR1 LGHNA, CDR2 YNFKEQ.

The chain uses TRBV27 and TRBJ2-2; weak D call: TRBD1 (6 bases). V shed 7 bases and J shed 4 bases, with 10 bases lying between them. Germline CDR1 is MNHEY and CDR2 is SMNVEV (reference sequence). This CDR3 has 13 amino acids. In nucleotides, the CDR3 is TGTGCCAGCACGGACAGTTTCACCGGGGAGCTGTTTTTT. This gives the protein CASTDSFTGELFF.

The chain couples TRBV7-9 to TRBJ2-3, with a possible D match to TRBD1 (6 bases). CDR1 is SEHNR and CDR2 is FQNEAQ in the germline V gene (reference sequence). The CDR3 consists of 17 residues. V gave up 5 bases and J gave up 2 bases, with 20 bases separating them. CDR3 nucleotides: TGTGCCAGCAGCCCGCCAGTACAGGGACCCGACACAGATACGCAGTATTTT. The encoded protein is CASSPPVQGPDTDTQYF.

The CDR3 protein is CASRGGQGEMTTNEKLFF. In DNA form, the CDR3 reads TGTGCCAGCAGGGGGGGACAGGGGGAGATGACAACTAATGAAAAACTGTTTTTT. This chain links TRBV2 with TRBJ1-4, with 11 bases fitting TRBD1. Germline V lookup: CDR1 SNHLY, CDR2 FYNNEI. The CDR3 has 18 residues. The V segment lost 6 bases and the J segment 0 bases; nucleotides outside the gene matches: 9.

This clone has only one observation. The V call is TRBV28, the J call TRBJ2-3, with no clear D. This CDR3 comprises 13 residues. Trimming stripped 6 bases from V and 4 bases from J, with 11 bases between. Germline V gene lookup returns CDR1 MDHEN and CDR2 SYDVKM. The CDR3 spells CASRWVGSDTQYF. The CDR3 nucleotides are TGTGCCAGCAGATGGGTGGGATCAGATACGCAGTATTTT.

The rearrangement joins TRBV11-2 to TRBJ2-1, with TRBD2 matching over 11 bases. The length of the CDR3 is 16 residues. Germline V lookup: CDR1 SGHAT, CDR2 FQNNGV. Trimming took 2 bases from V and 8 from J; bases not matched to a gene: 8. CDR3 bases: TGTGCCAGCAGCTTATATCGTAGCGGGGGGGTCTATGAGCAGTTCTTC. It specifies CASSLYRSGGVYEQFF.

The J gene is TRBJ2-1, the V gene TRBV19; tentatively, D is TRBD2 (5 bases). The V gene's germline CDR1 is LNHDA and CDR2 SQIVND (reference sequence). V was cut by 3 bases and J by 6 bases, with 9 bases left in between. This CDR3 contains 13 residues. CDR3 bases: TGTGCCAGTAGTATCGACGGGATCAATGAGCAGTTCTTC. Amino acids: CASSIDGINEQFF.

The J gene is TRBJ1-4, the V gene TRBV7-9, with no clear D. Germline V gene sequence: CDR1 SEHNR, CDR2 FQNEAQ (reference sequence). V shed 5 bases and J shed 0 bases, with 7 bases lying between them. This CDR3 is built from 14 residues. Written as DNA, the CDR3 is TGTGCCAGCAGCCCACACTCAACTAATGAAAAACTGTTTTTT. It specifies CASSPHSTNEKLFF.

The chain is built from TRBV7-3 and TRBJ2-3; D is undetermined. The CDR3 is 14 amino acids. Germline-derived CDR1 and CDR2 are SGHTA and FQGTGA. Trimming shortened V by 1 base and J by 4 bases, and 9 bases separated the two germline ends. The CDR3 loop reads CASSLNSLPDTQYF. The CDR3 bases are TGTGCCAGCAGCTTAAACTCACTCCCAGATACGCAGTATTTT.

The genes are TRBV7-2 and TRBJ2-1; tentatively, D is TRBD2 (5 bases). The CDR3 length is 13 residues. The V gene's germline CDR1 is SGHTA and CDR2 FQGNSA. V was clipped by 2 bases and J by 6 bases, with 8 bases between them. CDR3 sequence (DNA): TGTGCCAGCAGCTTATGGAGCGGCAATGAGCAGTTCTTC. Amino acid sequence: CASSLWSGNEQFF.

This chain links TRBV9 with TRBJ2-7; TRBD2 agrees at 11 bases. The germline CDR1 and CDR2 sequences are SGDLS and YYNGEE. J gave up 6 bases and V 2 bases, and 13 bases lay outside the gene matches. The CDR3 contains 17 residues. CDR3 sequence reads: CASSVSSRLAGSGEQYF. Written as DNA, the CDR3 is TGTGCCAGCAGCGTCAGTAGTAGACTAGCGGGGAGCGGCGAGCAGTACTTC.

This clone was seen a single time. The rearrangement links TRBV19 to TRBJ2-2; D remains ambiguous. The CDR3 runs 14 residues. Germline V gene lookup returns CDR1 LNHDA and CDR2 SQIVND (reference sequence). Trimming removed 3 bases from V and 6 bases from J, with 11 bases in between. As DNA, the CDR3 is TGTGCCAGTAGTATTCTGGGTTTCTCCGGGGAGCTGTTTTTT. It encodes CASSILGFSGELFF.

CDR3 loop: CASSLEGAGEQYF. CDR3 bases: TGCGCCAGCAGCTTGGAGGGGGCGGGTGAGCAGTACTTC. This chain joins TRBV5-1 and TRBJ2-7; TRBD1 agrees at 7 bases. Per the germline V gene, CDR1 is SGHRS and CDR2 is YFSETQ. This CDR3 is 13 amino acids long. The V segment lost 0 bases and the J segment 7 bases; nucleotides outside the gene matches: 4.